What follows describes a single T cell receptor (beta chain). This sample was taken from a study of cytotoxic CD8 clonotypes in ibrutinib-treated CLL. At the level of the study: Fewer than 13 relapsed/refractory, 15 treatment-naive; around 18 IGHV unmutated.

Libraries were prepared by immunoSEQ multiplex PCR; TCRdb keeps only in-frame clonotypes and omits some of them. The data hold approximately 32,000 clones, with roughly three quarters observed a single time. The sequencing here drew on PBMCs, taken before ibrutinib treatment. This TCR derives from a human donor with chronic lymphocytic leukemia.

The CDR3 protein is CASSGGQGGEKLFF. For the CDR3, the DNA is TGTGCCAGCAGTGGGGGACAGGGGGGTGAAAAACTGTTTTTT. The J gene is TRBJ1-4, the V gene TRBV2, with 11 positions matching TRBD1. Germline CDR1 reads SNHLY; CDR2 reads FYNNEI. Trimming at V came to 4 bases and at J to 7 bases, leaving 2 bases not matched to a gene. The CDR3 contains 14 residues.